This T cell receptor beta chain comes out of a study of a mutant IDH1 vaccine in newly diagnosed glioma. Only in-frame clones appear in the TCRdb table, and some are missing; sequencing was by immunoSEQ multiplex PCR. This table holds 60,000 or so clones, approximately 80% found once. Time point of the sample: week 5, during vaccination. Each vaccine dose was 300 ug of mutant IDH1 20-mer peptide, with topical imiquimod. CDR1 is SGHNT, CDR2 YENEEA, per germline. V lost 3 bases and J 8 bases, leaving 10 bases between the germline ends. This CDR3 comprises 12 residues. In regard to this clone: Its specificity is unknown.

The receptor's source is a woman aged 18 to 35 with glioma. Some clones in this sample may be carry-over from other donors' samples. V and J are TRBV11-3 and TRBJ1-1; the D gene is possibly TRBD1 (5 bases). The sequencing here drew on PBMCs, taken from a glioma patient whose treatment included an IDH1 peptide vaccine. CDR3 in DNA: TGTGCCAGCAGCTTCTCGTACAGGGAAGCTTTCTTT. Protein product: CASSFSYREAFF. The full variable domain, its missing parts supplied by reference TRBV11-3 and TRBJ1-1, is EAGVVQSPRYKIIEKKQPVAFWCNPISGHNTLYWYLQNLGQGPELLIRYENEEAVDDSQLPKDRFSAERLKGVDSTLKIQPAELGDSAVYLCASSFSYREAFFGQGTRLTVV.